Each of the 12 T cell receptor beta chains below was sequenced from the same sample in a study of CD8+CD57+ T cells in acquired aplastic anemia. Genomic DNA served as template for TCR beta VDJ and CDR3 profiling. TCRdb processed the reads anew with MiXCR; each CDR3 protein has one entry. This table has some 220,000 distinct CDR3 sequences, around 32% appearing once. Sequencing input: sorted CD4+, CD8+, or CD8+CD57+ T cells (not recorded which) from PBMCs. These receptors all come from a human donor in good health, serving as a control.

This clonotype was seen more than once but under ten times. The rearrangement uses TRBV6-2 or TRBV6-3 and TRBJ2-1; a weak D match, TRBD1 (7 bases). CDR1 is MNHEY, CDR2 SVGEGT, per germline. V gave up 0 bases and J gave up 9 bases, with 18 bases separating them. This CDR3 has 16 amino acids. CDR3 nucleotides: TGTGCCAGCAGTTACTCGATCTTCCCAGGGGGGCTTGAGCAGTTCTTC. Residues: CASSYSIFPGGLEQFF.

This clonotype was counted a single time. The chain is built from TRBV2 and TRBJ2-1; tentatively, D is TRBD1 (5 bases). Per the germline V gene, CDR1 is SNHLY and CDR2 is FYNNEI. The CDR3 sequence is 14 residues long. V was clipped by 5 bases and J by 5 bases, with 13 bases between them. CDR3 sequence: CASSPRGGHNEQFF. The CDR3 nucleotides are TGTGCCAGCAGTCCTAGGGGCGGACACAATGAGCAGTTCTTC. The variable domain in full, completed from reference TRBV2 and TRBJ2-1, reads EPEVTQTPSHQVTQMGQEVILRCVPISNHLYFYWYRQILGQKVEFLVSFYNNEISEKSEIFDDQFSVERPDGSNFTLKIRSTKLEDSAMYFCASSPRGGHNEQFFGPGTRLTVL.

This chain uses TRBV13 with TRBJ2-1; TRBD2 matches at 10 bases. CDR1 is PRHDT and CDR2 is FYEKMQ in the germline V gene (reference sequence). V was pared by 8 bases and J by 5 bases, with 9 bases of the junction left unmatched. This CDR3 is built from 15 residues. As DNA, the CDR3 is TGTGCCAGCTCACCGAGCGGGGGGGCAGACAATGAGCAGTTCTTC. Amino acids: CASSPSGGADNEQFF.

Only one count was recorded for this clonotype. A clone one base away is much larger, so this may be a read error. The chain combines TRBV7-2 with TRBJ1-5; a possible D gene is TRBD1 (5 bases). Germline assignment: CDR1 SGHTA and CDR2 FQGNSA. This CDR3 spans 14 amino acids. CDR3 loop: CVSSFSGANQPQHF. The CDR3 DNA reads as TGTGTCAGCAGCTTTTCCGGGGCGAATCAGCCCCAGCATTTT.

This clonotype appeared many times. The chain combines TRBV2 with TRBJ2-7; no clear D gene. Germline CDR1 SNHLY, CDR2 FYNNEI. CDR3 length: 10 amino acids. Trimming stripped 8 bases from V and 5 bases from J, with 7 bases between. For the CDR3, the DNA is TGTGCCAGCGGAAGGAACGAGCAGTACTTC. It specifies CASGRNEQYF.

A remark on this clonotype: This may stem from a read error, because a much larger clone lies one nucleotide away. The chain recombines TRBV7-3 with TRBJ2-1; maybe TRBD2 (5 bases). The CDR3 runs to 13 residues. Germline V gene lookup returns CDR1 SGHTA and CDR2 FQGTGA. In DNA form, the CDR3 reads TGTGCCAGCAGCTCCTGGGGAGTGGGTGAGCGGTTCTTC. This encodes CASSSWGVGERFF.

This clonotype was counted many times. The genes are TRBV20-1 and TRBJ1-1; 12 bases are shared with TRBD1. Per germline, CDR1 DFQATT and CDR2 SNEGSKA (reference sequence). The CDR3 is made up of 13 amino acids. Trimming removed 6 bases from V and 6 bases from J; junction bases left unmatched: 5. The CDR3 nucleotides are TGCAGTGCGCCGGGACAGGGGGCCCCTGAAGCTTTCTTT. Amino acids: CSAPGQGAPEAFF.

The rearrangement uses TRBV10-3 and TRBJ1-2; D not certain. This CDR3 spans 13 amino acids. Germline V gives CDR1 ENHRY, CDR2 SYGVKD. V was cut by 4 bases and J by 1 base, with 7 bases left in between. The DNA of the CDR3 is TGTGCCATCAGTGTCGACGGTAACTATGGCTACACCTTC. This gives the protein CAISVDGNYGYTF.

The table lists this clonotype with many counts. The chain recombines TRBV20-1 with TRBJ2-3; possible D gene TRBD2, 5 bases. The V end was cut by 3 bases, the J end by 6 bases, with 16 bases between. Germline lookup yields CDR1 DFQATT and CDR2 SNEGSKA (reference sequence). This CDR3 is 14 amino acids long. CDR3 residues: CSARRAEARDTQYF. In DNA form, the CDR3 reads TGCAGTGCTAGGAGGGCCGAAGCTCGGGATACGCAGTATTTT.

This chain uses TRBV27 with TRBJ2-1; TRBD2 aligns across 13 bases. The CDR3 has 15 residues. The V and J ends lost 6 bases and 5 bases, in that order; junction bases with no gene match: 4. The germline V gene has CDR1 MNHEY and CDR2 SMNVEV (reference sequence). CDR3 bases: TGTGCCAGCAGACTAGGGACTAGCGGGGACAATGAGCAGTTCTTC. Its translation: CASRLGTSGDNEQFF.

This clonotype was found a few times. The chain couples TRBV5-1 to TRBJ2-7, with 7 bases aligning to TRBD1. This CDR3 has 14 amino acids. V shed 4 bases and J 2 bases; nucleotides not matched to a gene: 6. Germline V gene sequence: CDR1 SGHRS, CDR2 YFSETQ. CDR3 protein: CASSKDRTTYEQYF. In DNA, the CDR3 is TGCGCCAGCAGCAAGGACAGGACCACCTACGAGCAGTACTTC.

This clonotype was seen ten or more times. One end of the junction is discordant with germline, which a read error may explain. The CDR3, as DNA: TGTGCCAGCGGGAGGAACTCTGAAGCTTTCTTT. Translated, it gives CASGRNSEAFF. The rearrangement joins TRBV12-3 or TRBV12-4 to TRBJ1-1; no firm D call. The CDR3 is 11 residues long.